This T cell receptor (beta chain) was documented in a study of T cells in Graves' hyperthyroidism and ophthalmopathy (dated by TCRdb to the late 2010s). About the full investigation: To identify TCR V-J signatures that set the groups apart, the researchers used a discovery cohort of 90 to 100 patients, made up of roughly 45 with Graves' ophthalmopathy and approximately 57 with stable Graves' hyperthyroidism. The 100 or so discovery patients were randomly split 7:3 into training and test sets. After blood sampling, hyperthyroidism patients were treated with methimazole at a starting dose of 30 mg daily, and ophthalmopathy patients were treated with high-dose intravenous methylprednisolone. The paper describes TCR Vbeta CDR3 sequencing of about 140 peripheral blood samples, made up of some 40 ophthalmopathy patients, 70 to 75 hyperthyroidism patients and roughly 17 progressor patients. Whether ophthalmopathy could be predicted prospectively was tested in an independent validation cohort made up of about 18 hyperthyroidism patients plus 17 patients who later progressed to ophthalmopathy. In roughly six Graves' hyperthyroidism patients, the study also compared T-cell repertoires from thyroid tissue with T-cell repertoires from blood. What the research found in general, with its limitations: In validation, progression to ophthalmopathy was predicted by the model with 55% to 71% sensitivity and 72% to 85% specificity, a median of 6.5 months before onset. No statistical method was used to set the sample size in advance, and investigators knew the group allocation. Blood samples also contained most of the expanded thyroid clonotypes (frequency above 0.001), which suggests that blood repertoires may reflect thyroid immune responses. A 13 V-J signature model separated ophthalmopathy from stable hyperthyroidism, with around 91% sensitivity and 81.08% specificity in cross-validation and 80%/75% in testing.

On this clonotype: Its antigen is still unknown. Nothing much larger sits one base from this clone, and base qualities are not available.

Cut back by 0 bases and 2 bases, the V and J ends lie 8 bases apart. The CDR3 numbers 14 residues from cysteine through phenylalanine. Solely the CDR3 DNA is kept, with 42 bases framed from the first base. CDR1 and CDR2 are read off the germline V gene as SGHAT and FQNNGV. Patients with uncontrolled infections, other autoimmune diseases, pregnancy or lactation were excluded. Diagnoses relied on clinical symptoms, serum thyroxine and TRAb, thyroid ultrasound and orbital computed tomography. Trizol reagent was used to extract total RNA, and RNA quality was then checked on an Agilent 2100 Bioanalyzer. TCR beta CDR3 regions were amplified from RNA transcripts. A first-round RT-PCR of the TCR CDR3 used the HTBI primer set with the Qiagen OneStep RT-PCR kit. A second multiplex PCR round built the libraries, followed by size selection and purification. Paired-end sequencing of the libraries was performed with 100 bp reads on an Illumina HiSeq2000. As for how the authors treated the data: SOAPnuke was used to process the raw data, with reads discarded if the reads contained adapters or uncalled bases, had a mean Phred below 15, or lacked an exact constant-primer or identifier match. High-quality paired reads were merged with COPE v1.2.5, and unique nucleotide sequences were defined as clonotypes. MiTCR v1.1 was used to align the clonotypes against IMGT TRBV, TRBD and TRBJ reference segments. Analysis was restricted to V-J combinations with a frequency above 0.0001, which covered roughly 99% of repertoires. The TCS score was defined as the ratio of F50 (clonal expansion) to E x V (chaos), calculated using BLOSUM62-based TCRdist between CDR3 peptides within each V-J. Welch's t-statistics and random forest reduced several hundred V-J features to 13, which were used in a naive Bayes classifier (R e1071). The Morisita-Horn index was used to measure how similar the thyroid and blood repertoires were. TCRdb reworked the public reads: Q25 trimming with fastp, MiXCR clone assembly, productive beta chains retained. Under each unique CDR3 protein, matching rows form one entry showing the most common genes and DNA. TCRdb's processing, not the study's, gives the V and J calls here. Across this sample there are 550,000 to 700,000 distinct CDR3 sequences, with under 60% seen only once. The top ten clones comprise around 17% of the sample.

The receptor was derived from an adult woman with Graves' disease, either hyperthyroidism or ophthalmopathy (not recorded which). In this chain, TRBV11-2 is recombined with TRBJ2-7, with no confident D gene call. The sample consisted of peripheral blood or thyroid tissue (not recorded which). The CDR3 is CASSLEASTYEQYF. The DNA sequence is as follows: TGTGCCAGCAGCTTAGAGGCTTCGACCTACGAGCAGTACTTC.